The clone carrying this T cell receptor (beta chain) came up a few times. As yet, its antigen is unknown. The data originate from a study of T cell repertoires in cytomegalovirus infection. Study summary: Indicated by public TCR beta signatures were CMV infection and matching HLA type. Study outcomes and limitations: HLA-C-restricted, CMV-specific TCR beta clonotypes were dominant ex vivo. Cumulative public TCR beta family frequency identified CMV carriers with the relevant HLA.

MiXCR was run by TCRdb on the reads, yielding one entry per CDR3 protein. The sample lists more than 650,000 distinct CDR3 sequences; 35% to 40% were seen once. The source material was PBMCs. The receptor's source is a human donor in good health (CMV status not recorded). Some clones in this sample may be carry-over from other donors' samples.

CDR3 protein: CASSRQGAIPGNTIYF. The CDR3 DNA is TGTGCCAGCAGTCGACAGGGGGCGATACCGGGAAACACCATATATTTT. This sequence joins TRBV12-3 or TRBV12-4 and TRBJ1-3, with TRBD1 identical over 10 bases. CDR3 length: 16 residues. Losses at the gene ends were 5 bases for V and 4 bases for J; bases not matched to a gene: 8.